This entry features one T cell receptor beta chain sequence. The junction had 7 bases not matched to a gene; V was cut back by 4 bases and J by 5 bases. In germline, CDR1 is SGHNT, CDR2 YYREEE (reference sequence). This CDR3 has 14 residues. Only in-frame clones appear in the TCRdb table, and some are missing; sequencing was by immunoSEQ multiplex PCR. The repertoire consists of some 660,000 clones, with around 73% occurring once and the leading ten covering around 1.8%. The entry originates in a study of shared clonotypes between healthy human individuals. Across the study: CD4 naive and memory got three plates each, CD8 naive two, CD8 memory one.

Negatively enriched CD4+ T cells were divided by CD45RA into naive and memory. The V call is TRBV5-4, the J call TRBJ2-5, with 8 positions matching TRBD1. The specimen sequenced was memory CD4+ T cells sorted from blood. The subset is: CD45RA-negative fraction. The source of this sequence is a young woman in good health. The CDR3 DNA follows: TGTGCCAGCAGCCGTCTGGACAGGGAGGAGACCCAGTACTTC. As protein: CASSRLDREETQYF.